Listed below are T cell receptor beta chains from one sample, sequenced in a study of T cell clusters in autoimmune cytopenias. TCRdb reprocessed the multiplex PCR reads and stores each CDR3 protein as one record, lacking DNA. Its table records almost 6,000 distinct CDR3 sequences. Sequencing was done on a sample of peripheral blood. The receptors here all came from a human donor with an autoimmune cytopenia or autoimmune hepatitis (not recorded which). Both conserved end residues are part of each CDR3. Some rows mark clone size as missing; the rest say once, few, many or name a class of expanded clone.

j_gene: TRBJ2-3
v_gene: TRBV7-6
abundance: medium-sized
CDR3aa: CASSLSRGRTQYF

j_gene: TRBJ1-5
v_gene: TRBV10-3
abundance: .
CDR3aa: CAITPGLQEPQHF

j_gene: TRBJ1-1
v_gene: TRBV13
abundance: .
CDR3aa: CASSSLPVGGTEAFF

j_gene: TRBJ2-5
v_gene: TRBV7-2
abundance: .
CDR3aa: CASSLLDGQGVETQYF

j_gene: TRBJ1-4
v_gene: TRBV27
abundance: medium-sized
CDR3aa: CASRSGQALNEKLFF

j_gene: TRBJ2-7
v_gene: TRBV27
abundance: .
CDR3aa: CASSLAGGLRSYEQYF

j_gene: TRBJ2-2
v_gene: TRBV27
abundance: .
CDR3aa: CASSLSGELFF

j_gene: TRBJ2-2
v_gene: TRBV19
abundance: medium-sized
CDR3aa: CASSTPRVSANTGELFF

j_gene: TRBJ2-7
v_gene: TRBV19
abundance: medium-sized
CDR3aa: CASSGQGAREQYF

j_gene: TRBJ1-3
v_gene: TRBV30
abundance: medium-sized
CDR3aa: CAWSGSLSGNTIYF

j_gene: TRBJ2-1
v_gene: TRBV5-6
abundance: medium-sized
CDR3aa: CASSFRSTVRNEQFF

j_gene: TRBJ2-7
v_gene: TRBV27
abundance: medium-sized
CDR3aa: CASSPHTPGLAGADSYEQYF

j_gene: TRBJ2-1
v_gene: TRBV11-2
abundance: .
CDR3aa: CASSLRAPTGSNNEQFF

j_gene: TRBJ2-6
v_gene: TRBV19
abundance: medium-sized
CDR3aa: CASTMSGANVLTF

j_gene: TRBJ2-2
v_gene: TRBV7-9
abundance: .
CDR3aa: CASSPTGNTGELFF

j_gene: TRBJ2-1
v_gene: TRBV7-6
abundance: .
CDR3aa: CASSPPGQGGNEQFF

j_gene: TRBJ1-2
v_gene: TRBV6-5
abundance: medium-sized
CDR3aa: CASSYAGYGYTF

j_gene: TRBJ1-1
v_gene: TRBV18
abundance: .
CDR3aa: CASSPGVPPRGNTEAFF

j_gene: TRBJ1-2
v_gene: TRBV10-3
abundance: medium-sized
CDR3aa: CAISELGGQDGYTF

j_gene: TRBJ1-2
v_gene: TRBV10-3
abundance: .
CDR3aa: CALSAGTGDIRNGYTF

j_gene: TRBJ2-7
v_gene: TRBV19
abundance: medium-sized
CDR3aa: CASSNAYEQYF

j_gene: TRBJ2-2
v_gene: TRBV27
abundance: medium-sized
CDR3aa: CASSFGLAGIGELFF

j_gene: TRBJ2-1
v_gene: TRBV27
abundance: medium-sized
CDR3aa: CASSLATSVDEQFF

j_gene: TRBJ2-5
v_gene: TRBV6-5
abundance: medium-sized
CDR3aa: CASSYSISGAEIETQYF

j_gene: TRBJ1-2
v_gene: TRBV6-2/TRBV6-3
abundance: .
CDR3aa: CASSVQGSDGYTF

j_gene: TRBJ1-5
v_gene: TRBV19
abundance: medium-sized
CDR3aa: CASSTQREVSNQPQHF

j_gene: TRBJ1-5
v_gene: TRBV19
abundance: medium-sized
CDR3aa: CASSRQDANQPQHF

j_gene: TRBJ2-1
v_gene: TRBV27
abundance: medium-sized
CDR3aa: CASTPEVSSYNEQFF

j_gene: TRBJ2-2
v_gene: TRBV18
abundance: medium-sized
CDR3aa: CASSPRGGGLNTGELFF

j_gene: TRBJ2-7
v_gene: TRBV6-1
abundance: medium-sized
CDR3aa: CASSVASGGGSYEQYF

j_gene: TRBJ2-1
v_gene: TRBV6-5
abundance: medium-sized
CDR3aa: CASSDRTRGGLYNEQFF

j_gene: TRBJ2-1
v_gene: TRBV6-2/TRBV6-3
abundance: medium-sized
CDR3aa: CASRGTIRYNEQFF

j_gene: TRBJ2-7
v_gene: TRBV12-3/TRBV12-4
abundance: .
CDR3aa: CASSHEQTSYEQYF

j_gene: TRBJ1-6
v_gene: TRBV6-2/TRBV6-3
abundance: medium-sized
CDR3aa: CASSYDLGPLHF

j_gene: TRBJ2-3
v_gene: TRBV5-6
abundance: medium-sized
CDR3aa: CASSLRPGLDTQYF

j_gene: TRBJ2-2
v_gene: TRBV19
abundance: medium-sized
CDR3aa: CASSIGAGRTGELFF

j_gene: TRBJ1-6
v_gene: TRBV19
abundance: medium-sized
CDR3aa: CATQPGTGSSPLHF

j_gene: TRBJ1-5
v_gene: TRBV12-3/TRBV12-4
abundance: .
CDR3aa: CASSLWQINQPQHF

j_gene: TRBJ2-7
v_gene: TRBV30
abundance: .
CDR3aa: CAWSVLGEEQYF

j_gene: TRBJ1-2
v_gene: TRBV19
abundance: medium-sized
CDR3aa: CASSARTDALYGYTF

j_gene: TRBJ2-1
v_gene: TRBV15
abundance: medium-sized
CDR3aa: CATSRAPSGAYNEQFF

j_gene: TRBJ2-1
v_gene: TRBV19
abundance: .
CDR3aa: CASSYSGSYNEQFF

j_gene: TRBJ2-1
v_gene: TRBV5-6
abundance: medium-sized
CDR3aa: CASSLQSGWFRAEQFF

j_gene: TRBJ2-3
v_gene: TRBV6-2/TRBV6-3
abundance: .
CDR3aa: CASSLNARGITDTQYF

j_gene: TRBJ1-3
v_gene: TRBV11-2
abundance: .
CDR3aa: CASSPPGQGGNTIYF